Reported below is one TCR beta chain. The sample comes from a study of blood T cell repertoires in COVID-19. The CDR3 runs to 13 residues. Trimming at V came to 9 bases and at J to 5 bases, leaving 10 bases not matched to a gene. The germline CDR1 and CDR2 sequences are MNHEY and SVGAGI. The authors' processing: The assay estimated nucleated cells by amplifying reference gene primers. Some clones are missing from TCRdb's copy, which holds only in-frame ones; the method was immunoSEQ multiplex PCR. That table is the source of V, J and clone size, and D and trimming were worked out from the DNA. This sample carries about 400,000 clones, approximately 88% of them seen once, and the ten largest clones take roughly 1.2%.

Sequencing was carried out using peripheral blood. The receptor comes from a man aged 40-49 years with acute or convalescent COVID-19. The chain carries TRBV6-5 and TRBJ2-7, with 7 positions matching TRBD1. The CDR3 protein is CASVLDRAHEQYF. In DNA form, the CDR3 reads TGTGCCAGTGTCCTAGACAGGGCCCACGAGCAGTACTTC.